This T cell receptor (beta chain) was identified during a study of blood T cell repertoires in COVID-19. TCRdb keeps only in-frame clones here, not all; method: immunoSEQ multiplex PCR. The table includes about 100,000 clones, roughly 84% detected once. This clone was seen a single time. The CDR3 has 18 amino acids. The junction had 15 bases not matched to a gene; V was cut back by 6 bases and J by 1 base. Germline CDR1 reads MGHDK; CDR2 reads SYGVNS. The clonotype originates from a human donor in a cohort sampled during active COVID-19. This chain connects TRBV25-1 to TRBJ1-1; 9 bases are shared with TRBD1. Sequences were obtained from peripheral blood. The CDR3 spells CASREPPGQGTSNTEAFF. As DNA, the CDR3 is TGTGCCAGCAGAGAACCCCCGGGACAGGGCACCTCGAACACTGAAGCTTTCTTT.